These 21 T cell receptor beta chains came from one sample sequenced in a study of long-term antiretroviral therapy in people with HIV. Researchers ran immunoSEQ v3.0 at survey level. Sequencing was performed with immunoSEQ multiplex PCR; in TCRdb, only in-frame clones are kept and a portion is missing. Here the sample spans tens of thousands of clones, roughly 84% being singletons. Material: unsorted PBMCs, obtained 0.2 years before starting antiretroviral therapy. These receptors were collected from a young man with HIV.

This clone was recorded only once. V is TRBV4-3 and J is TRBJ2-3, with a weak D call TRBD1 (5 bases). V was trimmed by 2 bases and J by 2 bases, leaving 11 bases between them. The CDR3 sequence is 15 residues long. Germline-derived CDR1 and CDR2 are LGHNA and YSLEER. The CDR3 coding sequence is TGCGCCAGCAGCCAACTGGGGCCAAACACAGATACGCAGTATTTT. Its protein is CASSQLGPNTDTQYF.

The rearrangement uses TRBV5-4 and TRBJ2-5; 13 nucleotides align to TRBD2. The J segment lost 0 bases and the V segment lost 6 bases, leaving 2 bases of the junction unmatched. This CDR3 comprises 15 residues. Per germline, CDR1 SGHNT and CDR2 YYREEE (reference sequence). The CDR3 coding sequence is TGTGCCAGCACAGGGACTAGCGGGAACCAAGAGACCCAGTACTTC. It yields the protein CASTGTSGNQETQYF. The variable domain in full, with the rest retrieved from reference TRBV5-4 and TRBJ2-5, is ETGVTQSPTHLIKTRGQQVTLRCSSQSGHNTVSWYQQALGQGPQFIFQYYREEENGRGNFPPRFSGLQFPNYSSELNVNALELDDSALYLCASTGTSGNQETQYFGPGTRLLVL.

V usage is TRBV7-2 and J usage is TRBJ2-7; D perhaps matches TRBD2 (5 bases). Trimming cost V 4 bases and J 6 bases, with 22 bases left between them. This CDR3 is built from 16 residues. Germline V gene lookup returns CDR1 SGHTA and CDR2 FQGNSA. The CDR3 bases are TGTGCCAGCAGCTCCTCGATCCCAAGAGATGGAGGCGAGCAGTACTTC. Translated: CASSSSIPRDGGEQYF.

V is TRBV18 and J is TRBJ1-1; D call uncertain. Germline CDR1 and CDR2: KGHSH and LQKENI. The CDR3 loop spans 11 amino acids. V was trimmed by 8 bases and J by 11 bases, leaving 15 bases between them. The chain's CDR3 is CASPAGREAFF. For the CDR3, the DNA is TGTGCCAGCCCGGCAGGTCGGGAGGCTTTCTTT. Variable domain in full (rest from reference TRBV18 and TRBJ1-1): NAGVMQNPRHLVRRRGQEARLRCSPMKGHSHVYWYRQLPEEGLKFMVYLQKENIIDESGMPKERFSAEFPKEGPSILRIQQVVRGDSAAYFCASPAGREAFFGQGTRLTVV.

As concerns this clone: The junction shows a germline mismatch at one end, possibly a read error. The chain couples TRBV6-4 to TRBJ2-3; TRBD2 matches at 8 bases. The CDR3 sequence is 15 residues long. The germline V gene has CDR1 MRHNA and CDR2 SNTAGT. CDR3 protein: CASSYSGGAGDTQYF. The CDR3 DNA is TGTGCCAGCAGTTACTCGGGGGGGGCGGGAGATACGCAGTATTTT.

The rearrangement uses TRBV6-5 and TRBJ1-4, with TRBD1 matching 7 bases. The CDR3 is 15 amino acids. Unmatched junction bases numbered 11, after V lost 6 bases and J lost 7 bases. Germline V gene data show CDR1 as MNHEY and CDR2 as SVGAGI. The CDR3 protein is CASSPGPRGREKLFF. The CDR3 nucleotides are TGTGCCAGCAGCCCTGGACCGAGGGGGCGTGAAAAACTGTTTTTT.

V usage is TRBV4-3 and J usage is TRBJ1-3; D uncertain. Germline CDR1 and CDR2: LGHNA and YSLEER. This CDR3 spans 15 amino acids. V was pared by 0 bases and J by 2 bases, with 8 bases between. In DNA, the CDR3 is TGCGCCAGCAGCCAAGAGGCCGGGCCTGGAAACACCATATATTTT. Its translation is CASSQEAGPGNTIYF.

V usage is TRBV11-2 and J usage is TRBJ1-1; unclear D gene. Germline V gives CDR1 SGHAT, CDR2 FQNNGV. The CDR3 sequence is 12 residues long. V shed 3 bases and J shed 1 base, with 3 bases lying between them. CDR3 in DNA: TGTGCCAGCAGCTTCTCGAACACTGAAGCTTTCTTT. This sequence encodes CASSFSNTEAFF.

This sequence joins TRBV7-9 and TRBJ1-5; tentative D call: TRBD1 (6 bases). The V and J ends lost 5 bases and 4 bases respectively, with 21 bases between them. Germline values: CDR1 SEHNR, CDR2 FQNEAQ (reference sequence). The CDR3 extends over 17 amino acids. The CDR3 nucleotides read TGTGCCAGCAGCCAAGGGGGTGCCAGAGGGAATAATCAGCCCCAGCATTTT. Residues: CASSQGGARGNNQPQHF.

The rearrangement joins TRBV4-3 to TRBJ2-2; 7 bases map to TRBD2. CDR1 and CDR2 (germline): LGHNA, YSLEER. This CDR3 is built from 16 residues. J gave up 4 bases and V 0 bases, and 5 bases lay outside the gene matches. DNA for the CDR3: TGCGCCAGCAGCCAAGATCCTGGGGGGGGCACCGGGGAGCTGTTTTTT. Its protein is CASSQDPGGGTGELFF.

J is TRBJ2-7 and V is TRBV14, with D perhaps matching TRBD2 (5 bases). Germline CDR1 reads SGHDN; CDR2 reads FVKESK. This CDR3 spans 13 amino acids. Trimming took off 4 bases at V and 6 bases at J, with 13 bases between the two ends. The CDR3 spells CASSPWSSSEQYF. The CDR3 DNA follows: TGTGCCAGCAGCCCCTGGTCTAGCAGCGAGCAGTACTTC.

The CDR3 is CASRPGMRLAGIEQYF. Here the CDR3 DNA reads TGCGCCAGCAGACCCGGGATGAGGCTAGCGGGGATCGAGCAGTACTTC. The chain combines TRBV10-1 with TRBJ2-7; 9 bases are a match to TRBD2. V trimming: 6 bases; J trimming: 6 bases; junction bases outside the gene matches: 15. Germline CDR1 reads WNHNN; CDR2 reads SYGVQD (reference sequence). The CDR3 sequence is 16 residues long.

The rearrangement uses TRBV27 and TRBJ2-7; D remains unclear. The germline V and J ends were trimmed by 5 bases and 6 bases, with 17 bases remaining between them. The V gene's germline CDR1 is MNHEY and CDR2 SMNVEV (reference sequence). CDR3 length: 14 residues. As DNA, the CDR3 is TGTGCCAGCAGTCCCCTCCTAGGGCAAGGCGAGCAGTACTTC. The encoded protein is CASSPLLGQGEQYF.

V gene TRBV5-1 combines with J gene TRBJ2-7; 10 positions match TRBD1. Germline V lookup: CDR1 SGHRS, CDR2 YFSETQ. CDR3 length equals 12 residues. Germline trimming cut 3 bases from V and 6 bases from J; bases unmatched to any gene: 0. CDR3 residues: CASSWDRGEQYF. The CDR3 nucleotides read TGCGCCAGCAGCTGGGACAGGGGCGAGCAGTACTTC.

CDR3 region: CASSVSGQEPNTGELFF. As DNA, the CDR3 is TGTGCCAGCAGCGTATCAGGACAGGAACCGAACACCGGGGAGCTGTTTTTT. This sequence joins TRBV9 and TRBJ2-2, with TRBD1 matching over 7 bases. With V trimmed by 1 base and J by 0 bases, 6 bases remained unmatched. The V gene's germline CDR1 is SGDLS and CDR2 YYNGEE. CDR3 length: 17 residues.

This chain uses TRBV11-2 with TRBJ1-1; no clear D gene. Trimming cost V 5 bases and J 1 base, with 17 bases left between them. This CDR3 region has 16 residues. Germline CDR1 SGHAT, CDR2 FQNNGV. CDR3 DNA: TGTGCCAGCAGCCACCGGTACGGCGAGGGGAACACTGAAGCTTTCTTT. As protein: CASSHRYGEGNTEAFF.

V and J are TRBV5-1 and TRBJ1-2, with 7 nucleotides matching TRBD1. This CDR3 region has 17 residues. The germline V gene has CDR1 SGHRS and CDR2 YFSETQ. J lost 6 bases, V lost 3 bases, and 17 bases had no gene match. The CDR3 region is CASSSDREGGILHGYTF. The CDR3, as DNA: TGCGCCAGCAGCTCAGACAGGGAAGGAGGGATATTGCATGGCTACACCTTC.

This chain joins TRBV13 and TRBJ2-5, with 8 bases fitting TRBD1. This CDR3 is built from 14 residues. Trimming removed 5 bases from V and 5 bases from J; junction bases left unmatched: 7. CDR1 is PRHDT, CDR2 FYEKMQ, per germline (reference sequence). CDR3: CASSRRQGYETQYF. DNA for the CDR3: TGTGCCAGCAGCCGCAGACAGGGGTACGAGACCCAGTACTTC.

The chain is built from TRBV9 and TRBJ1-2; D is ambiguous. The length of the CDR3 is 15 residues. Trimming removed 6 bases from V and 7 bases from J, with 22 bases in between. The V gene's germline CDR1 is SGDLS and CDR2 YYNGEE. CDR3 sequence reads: CASTTDFSGSGGYTF. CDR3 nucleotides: TGTGCCAGCACCACGGATTTTTCGGGCTCTGGTGGCTACACCTTC.

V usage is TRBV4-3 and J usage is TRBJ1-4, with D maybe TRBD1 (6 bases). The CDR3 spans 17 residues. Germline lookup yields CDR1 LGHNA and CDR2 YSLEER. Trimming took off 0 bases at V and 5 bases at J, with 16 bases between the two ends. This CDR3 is CASSQDPQGGGNEKLFF. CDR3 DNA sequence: TGCGCCAGCAGCCAAGACCCACAGGGTGGGGGGAATGAAAAACTGTTTTTT.

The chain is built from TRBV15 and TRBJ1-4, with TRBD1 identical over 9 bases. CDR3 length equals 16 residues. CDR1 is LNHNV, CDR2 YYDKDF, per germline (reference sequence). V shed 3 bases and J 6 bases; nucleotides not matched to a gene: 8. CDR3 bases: TGTGCCACCAGCAGCCGGGACAGGGATTTTTATGAAAAACTGTTTTTT. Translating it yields CATSSRDRDFYEKLFF.